This T cell receptor (beta chain) was recovered during a study of cytomegalovirus exposure and HLA in healthy donors. Primers: 60 Vbeta forward and 13 Jbeta reverse. Method: immunoSEQ multiplex PCR; TCRdb's copy keeps in-frame clones and lacks some. Recorded for this sample: tens of thousands of clones. Germline assignment: CDR1 MDHEN and CDR2 SYDVKM. J gave up 1 base and V 6 bases, and 5 bases lay outside the gene matches. The CDR3 runs 14 residues. The receptor's source is a girl under 18 in good health and CMV-seropositive. The chain links TRBV28 to TRBJ1-1; 7 nucleotides match TRBD1. Input material: PBMCs. The CDR3 region has the DNA TGTGCCAGCAGGGGTGGACAGGAGAACACTGAAGCTTTCTTT. This translates into CASRGGQENTEAFF.